This T cell receptor (beta chain) came from a study of T cell responses to AZD1222 COVID-19 vaccine. Regarding the study as a whole: Donors were largely white British and mainly female; clonal diversity was possibly underestimated. Targeting of unmutated variant regions was reportedly seen in nearly half of spike-specific TCRs. Just a handful of people given AZD1222 tested seropositive at baseline.

Sequencing was performed with immunoSEQ multiplex PCR; in TCRdb, only in-frame clones are kept and a portion is missing. This table holds roughly 200,000 clones, about 90% found once. The CDR3 sequence is 15 residues long. The ends lost 7 bases at V and 2 bases at J; junction bases unmatched: 7. Per the germline V gene, CDR1 is SNHLY and CDR2 is FYNNEI. About this clone itself: What it recognizes is unknown.

This material consisted of peripheral blood, taken on day 0 of AZD1222 vaccination. This receptor was taken from an adult in good health. V is TRBV2 and J is TRBJ2-3; TRBD2 aligns across 9 bases. CDR3 residues: CASTQSGGPTDTQYF. The CDR3 region has the DNA TGTGCCAGCACCCAGAGCGGGGGGCCCACAGATACGCAGTATTTT.